This T cell receptor (beta chain) was obtained from a study of beta chain features in type 1 diabetes. Notes on the study in general: Type 1 diabetes patients had VDJ junctions that carried fewer insertions and more deletions.

This clone was detected a few times. What it binds is not known. What was sequenced were expressed TCRB transcripts, since all of the isolated RNA had been reverse transcribed. Data came from immunoSEQ multiplex PCR; TCRdb stores just in-frame clones and leaves some out. The sample yields about 350,000 clones, about 20% seen once. This receptor was taken from a woman aged 18-29 years in good health. The sample comprised naive CD4+ T cells from blood.

The CDR3 protein is CASSQGFGTGRGLETQYF. In DNA, the CDR3 is TGCGCCAGCAGCCAAGGCTTCGGGACAGGGAGAGGACTGGAGACCCAGTACTTC. The rearrangement uses TRBV4-1 and TRBJ2-5, with 9 positions matching TRBD1. The CDR3 length is 18 residues. The V gene end was trimmed by 1 base and the J gene end by 5 bases; junction bases not matched to a gene: 14. Germline CDR1 reads MGHRA; CDR2 reads YSYEKL.